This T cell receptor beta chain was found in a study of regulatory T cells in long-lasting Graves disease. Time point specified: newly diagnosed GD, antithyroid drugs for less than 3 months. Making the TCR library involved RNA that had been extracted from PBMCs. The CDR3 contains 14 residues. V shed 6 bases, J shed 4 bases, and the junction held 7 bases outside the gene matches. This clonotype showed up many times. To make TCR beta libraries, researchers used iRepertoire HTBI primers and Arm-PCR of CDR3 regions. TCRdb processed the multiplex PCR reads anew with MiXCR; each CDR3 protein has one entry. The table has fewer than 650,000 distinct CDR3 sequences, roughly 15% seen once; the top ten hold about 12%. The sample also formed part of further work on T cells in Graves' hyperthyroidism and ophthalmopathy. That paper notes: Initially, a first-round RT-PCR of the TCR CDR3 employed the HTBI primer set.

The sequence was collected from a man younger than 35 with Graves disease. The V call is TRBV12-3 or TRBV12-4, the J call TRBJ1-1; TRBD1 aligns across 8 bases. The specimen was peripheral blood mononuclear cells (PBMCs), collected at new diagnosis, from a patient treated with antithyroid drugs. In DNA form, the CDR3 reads TGTGCCAGCAGGACAGGGGAGCGAGGCACTGAAGCTTTCTTT. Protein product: CASRTGERGTEAFF.